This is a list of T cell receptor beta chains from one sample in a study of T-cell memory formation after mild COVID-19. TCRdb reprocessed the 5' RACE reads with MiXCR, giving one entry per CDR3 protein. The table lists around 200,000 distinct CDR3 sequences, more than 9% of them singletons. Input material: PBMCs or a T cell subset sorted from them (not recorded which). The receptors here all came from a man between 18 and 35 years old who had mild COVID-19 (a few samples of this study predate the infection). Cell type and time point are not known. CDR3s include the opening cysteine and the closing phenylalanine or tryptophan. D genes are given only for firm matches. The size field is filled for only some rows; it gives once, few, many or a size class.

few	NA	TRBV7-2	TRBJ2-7	CASSLEIQRSYEQYF	TGTGCCAGCAGCTTAGAAATCCAGAGGAGCTACGAGCAGTACTTC
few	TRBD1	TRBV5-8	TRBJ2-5	CASSVGQGRFLETQYF	TGTGCCAGCAGCGTTGGACAGGGAAGATTTTTGGAGACCCAGTACTTC
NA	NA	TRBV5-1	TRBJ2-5	CASSATGTETQYF	TGCGCCAGCAGCGCAACAGGGACGGAGACCCAGTACTTC
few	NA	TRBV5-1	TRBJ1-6	CASSLITGPNSPLHF	TGCGCCAGCAGCTTGATCACGGGGCCTAATTCACCCCTCCACTTT
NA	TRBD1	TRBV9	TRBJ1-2	CASSREDRGNYGYTF	TGTGCCAGCAGCCGAGAGGACAGGGGAAACTATGGCTACACCTTC
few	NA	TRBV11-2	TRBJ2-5	CASSLDRDITGGGKTQYF	TGTGCCAGCAGCTTAGACCGGGACATCACCGGGGGCGGGAAGACCCAGTACTTC
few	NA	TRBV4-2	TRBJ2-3	CASSVGRTDTQYF	TGTGCCAGCAGCGTGGGCCGCACAGATACGCAGTATTTT
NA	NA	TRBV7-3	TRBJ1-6	CASSLRGLNSPLHF	TGTGCCAGCAGCTTGAGGGGTTTGAATTCACCCCTCCACTTT
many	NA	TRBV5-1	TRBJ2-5	CASSLVGGEETQYF	TGCGCCAGCAGCTTGGTTGGCGGGGAAGAGACCCAGTACTTC
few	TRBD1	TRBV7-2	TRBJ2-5	CASTYRQGRETQYF	TGTGCCAGCACCTACCGACAGGGCCGGGAGACCCAGTACTTC
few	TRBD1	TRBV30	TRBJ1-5	CAWSTGTGVRQPQHF	TGTGCCTGGAGTACCGGGACAGGAGTCCGTCAGCCCCAGCATTTT
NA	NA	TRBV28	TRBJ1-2	CASRENYGYTF	TGTGCCAGCAGGGAGAACTATGGCTACACCTTC
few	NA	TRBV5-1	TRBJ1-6	CASSLEVGQSPLHF	TGCGCCAGCAGCTTGGAAGTCGGACAGTCACCCCTCCACTTT
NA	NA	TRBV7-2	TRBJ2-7	CASSLEHSYEQYF	TGTGCCAGCAGCTTAGAACATTCCTACGAGCAGTACTTC
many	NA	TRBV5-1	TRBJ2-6	CASSLGLSSGANVLTF	TGCGCCAGCAGCTTGGGACTGAGCTCTGGGGCCAACGTCCTGACTTTC
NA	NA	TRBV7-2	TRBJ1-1	CASSLGGLSEAFF	TGTGCCAGCAGCTTAGGGGGGCTAAGTGAAGCTTTCTTT
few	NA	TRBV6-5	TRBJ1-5	CASSRSGGNQPQHF	TGTGCCAGCAGCCGCTCCGGGGGGAATCAGCCCCAGCATTTT
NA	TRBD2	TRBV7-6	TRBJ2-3	CASSLALAGGRTDTQYF	TGTGCCAGCAGCTTAGCACTAGCGGGGGGACGCACAGATACGCAGTATTTT
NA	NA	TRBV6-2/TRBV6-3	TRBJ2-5	CASSYGLGVRGETQYF	TGTGCCAGCAGTTACGGGTTAGGGGTTAGGGGAGAGACCCAGTACTTC
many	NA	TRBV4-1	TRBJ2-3	CASSQEQHPSTDTQYF	TGCGCCAGCAGCCAAGAACAGCACCCTAGCACAGATACGCAGTATTTT
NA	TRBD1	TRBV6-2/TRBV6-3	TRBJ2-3	CASSYPTGGVQYF	TGTGCCAGCAGTTACCCGACAGGGGGCGTGCAGTATTTT
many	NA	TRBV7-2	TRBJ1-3	CASSLVGNTIYF	TGTGCCAGCAGCTTAGTGGGAAACACCATATATTTT
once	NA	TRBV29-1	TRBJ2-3	CSVEMTSSRPPGTQYF	TGCAGCGTTGAAATGACGTCTAGCCGCCCACCTGGCACGCAGTATTTT
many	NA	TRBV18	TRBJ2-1	CASSPPGLSGNEQFF	TGTGCCAGCTCACCACCGGGACTGTCTGGCAATGAGCAGTTCTTC
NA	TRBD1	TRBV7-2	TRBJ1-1	CASSLGGAMINTEAFF	TGTGCCAGCAGCCTAGGGGGCGCCATGATTAACACTGAAGCTTTCTTT
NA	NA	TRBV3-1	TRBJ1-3	CASSQGQGSPIYF	TGTGCCAGCAGCCAGGGCCAGGGGAGTCCCATATATTTT
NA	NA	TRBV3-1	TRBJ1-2	CASSQDSAAGGYTF	TGTGCCAGCAGCCAGGATTCAGCGGCTGGTGGCTACACCTTC
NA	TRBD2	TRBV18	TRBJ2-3	CASSRNSGGNTDTQYF	TGTGCCAGCTCACGGAACAGCGGGGGGAACACAGATACGCAGTATTTT
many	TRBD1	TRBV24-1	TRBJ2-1	CATSGTGTGLNEQFF	TGTGCCACCAGTGGAACCGGGACAGGGTTAAATGAGCAGTTCTTC
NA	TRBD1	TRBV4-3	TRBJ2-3	CASSRAGTATDTQYF	TGCGCCAGCAGCCGAGCCGGGACAGCGACAGATACGCAGTATTTT
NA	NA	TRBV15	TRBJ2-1	CATSRDPSFNPFF	TGTGCCACCAGCAGAGATCCTAGCTTTAACCCGTTCTTC
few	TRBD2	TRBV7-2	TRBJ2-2	CASSFSGGAGELFF	TGTGCCAGCAGCTTTAGCGGGGGGGCCGGGGAGCTGTTTTTT
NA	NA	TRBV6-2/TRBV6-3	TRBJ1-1	CASSYPREWAFF	TGTGCCAGCAGTTACCCGCGGGAGTGGGCTTTCTTT
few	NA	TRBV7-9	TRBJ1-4	CASSLRQANEKLFF	TGTGCCAGCAGCTTAAGACAGGCAAATGAAAAACTGTTTTTT
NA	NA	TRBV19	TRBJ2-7	CASSKSGSSYEQYF	TGTGCCAGTAGCAAGTCAGGGAGCTCCTACGAGCAGTACTTC
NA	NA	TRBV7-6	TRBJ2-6	CASSGGSGMGANVLTF	TGTGCCAGCAGTGGTGGATCGGGTATGGGGGCCAACGTCCTGACTTTC
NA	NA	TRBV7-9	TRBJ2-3	CASSLDTGRDTQYF	TGTGCCAGCAGCTTAGATACGGGGCGGGATACGCAGTATTTT
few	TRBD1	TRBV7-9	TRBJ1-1	CASSEGTGSEAFF	TGTGCCAGCAGCGAAGGGACAGGAAGTGAAGCTTTCTTT
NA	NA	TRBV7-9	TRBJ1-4	CASSFAIGEKLFF	TGTGCCAGCAGCTTTGCCATTGGGGAAAAACTGTTTTTT
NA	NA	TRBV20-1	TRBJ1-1	CSARPQGAEAFF	TGCAGTGCTAGGCCCCAGGGAGCTGAAGCTTTCTTT
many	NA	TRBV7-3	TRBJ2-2	CASSSRGGELFF	TGTGCCAGCAGCTCCCGAGGGGGGGAGCTGTTTTTT
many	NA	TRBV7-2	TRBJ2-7	CASSSPYEQYF	TGTGCCAGCAGCTCCCCCTACGAGCAGTACTTC
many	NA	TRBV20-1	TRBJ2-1	CSASQQGHEQFF	TGCAGTGCTAGCCAACAGGGTCATGAGCAGTTCTTC
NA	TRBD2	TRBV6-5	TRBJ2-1	CAVRVSGAGSYNEQFF	TGTGCCGTTCGAGTTAGCGGGGCCGGATCCTACAATGAGCAGTTCTTC
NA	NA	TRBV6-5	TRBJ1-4	CASSLIHRGTNEKLFF	TGTGCCAGCAGTTTAATACACCGAGGAACTAATGAAAAACTGTTTTTT